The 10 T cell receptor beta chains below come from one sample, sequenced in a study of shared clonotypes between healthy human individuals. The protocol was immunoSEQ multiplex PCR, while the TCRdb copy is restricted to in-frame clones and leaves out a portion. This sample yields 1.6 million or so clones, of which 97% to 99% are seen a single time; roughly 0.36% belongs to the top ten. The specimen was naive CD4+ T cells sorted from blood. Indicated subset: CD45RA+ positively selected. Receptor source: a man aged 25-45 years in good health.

The CDR3 region has the DNA TGTGCCAGCAGCTTATCGTCAGGGGGCTTAGGTTATGGCTACACCTTC. Protein: CASSLSSGGLGYGYTF. The chain links TRBV7-9 to TRBJ1-2; 8 bases are a match to TRBD1. CDR1 and CDR2 (germline): SEHNR, FQNEAQ (reference sequence). CDR3 length equals 16 residues. The V segment lost 2 bases and the J segment 5 bases; nucleotides outside the gene matches: 10.

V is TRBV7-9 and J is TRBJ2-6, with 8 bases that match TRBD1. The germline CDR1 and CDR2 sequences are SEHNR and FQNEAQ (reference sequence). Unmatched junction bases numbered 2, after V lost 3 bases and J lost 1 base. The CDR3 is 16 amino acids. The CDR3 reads CASSLRTGSGANVLTF. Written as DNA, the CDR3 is TGTGCCAGCAGCTTGAGGACAGGGTCTGGGGCCAACGTCCTGACTTTC.

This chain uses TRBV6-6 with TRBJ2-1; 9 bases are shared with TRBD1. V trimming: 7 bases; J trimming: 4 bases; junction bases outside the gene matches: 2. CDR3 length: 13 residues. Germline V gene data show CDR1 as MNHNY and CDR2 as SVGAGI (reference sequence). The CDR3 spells CASKGQGYNEQFF. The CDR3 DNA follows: TGTGCCAGCAAGGGACAGGGATACAATGAGCAGTTCTTC.

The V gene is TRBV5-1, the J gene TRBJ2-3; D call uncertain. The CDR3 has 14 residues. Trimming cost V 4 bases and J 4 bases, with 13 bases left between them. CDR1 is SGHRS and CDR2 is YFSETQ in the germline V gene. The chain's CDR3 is CASSLVPEADTQYF. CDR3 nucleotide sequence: TGCGCCAGCAGCCTGGTGCCGGAAGCAGATACGCAGTATTTT. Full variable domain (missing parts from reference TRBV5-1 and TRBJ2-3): KAGVTQTPRYLIKTRGQQVTLSCSPISGHRSVSWYQQTPGQGLQFLFEYFSETQRNKGNFPGRFSGRQFSNSRSEMNVSTLELGDSALYLCASSLVPEADTQYFGPGTRLTVL.

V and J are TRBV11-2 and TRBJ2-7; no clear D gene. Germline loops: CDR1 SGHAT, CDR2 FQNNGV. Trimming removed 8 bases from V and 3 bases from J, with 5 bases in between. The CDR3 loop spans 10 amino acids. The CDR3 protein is CASGFYEQYF. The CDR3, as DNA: TGTGCCAGCGGATTCTACGAGCAGTACTTC.

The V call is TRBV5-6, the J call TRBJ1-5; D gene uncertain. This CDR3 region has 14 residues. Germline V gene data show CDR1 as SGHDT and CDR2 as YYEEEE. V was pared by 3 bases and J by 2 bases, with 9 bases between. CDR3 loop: CASSYWTRNQPQHF. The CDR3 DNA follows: TGTGCCAGCAGCTACTGGACCCGCAATCAGCCCCAGCATTTT. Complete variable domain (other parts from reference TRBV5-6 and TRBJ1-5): DAGVTQSPTHLIKTRGQQVTLRCSPKSGHDTVSWYQQALGQGPQFIFQYYEEEERQRGNFPDRFSGHQFPNYSSELNVNALLLGDSALYLCASSYWTRNQPQHFGDGTRLSIL.

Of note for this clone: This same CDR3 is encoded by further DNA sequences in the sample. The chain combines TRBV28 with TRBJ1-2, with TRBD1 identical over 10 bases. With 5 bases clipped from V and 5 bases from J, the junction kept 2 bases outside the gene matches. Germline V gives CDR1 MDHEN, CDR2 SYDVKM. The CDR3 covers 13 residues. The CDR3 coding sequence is TGTGCCAGCAGTGGACAGGGGGTATATGGCTACACCTTC. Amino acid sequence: CASSGQGVYGYTF.

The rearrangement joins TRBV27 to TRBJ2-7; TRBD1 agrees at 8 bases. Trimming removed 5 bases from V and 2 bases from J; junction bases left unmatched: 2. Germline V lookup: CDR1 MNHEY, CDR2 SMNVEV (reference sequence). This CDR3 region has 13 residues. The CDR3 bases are TGTGCCAGCAGTACCAGGGGGCCCTACGAGCAGTACTTC. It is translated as CASSTRGPYEQYF.

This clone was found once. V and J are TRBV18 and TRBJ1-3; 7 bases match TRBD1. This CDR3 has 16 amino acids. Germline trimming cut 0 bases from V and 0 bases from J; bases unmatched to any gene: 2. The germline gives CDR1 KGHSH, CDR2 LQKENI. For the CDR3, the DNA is TGTGCCAGCTCACCACCGGGGACAGACTCTGGAAACACCATATATTTT. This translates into CASSPPGTDSGNTIYF.

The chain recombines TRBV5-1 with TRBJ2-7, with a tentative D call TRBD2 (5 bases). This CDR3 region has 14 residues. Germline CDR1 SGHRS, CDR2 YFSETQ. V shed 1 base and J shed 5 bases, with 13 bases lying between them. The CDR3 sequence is CASSLKQSGNEQYF. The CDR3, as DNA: TGCGCCAGCAGCTTGAAACAGAGCGGAAACGAGCAGTACTTC.